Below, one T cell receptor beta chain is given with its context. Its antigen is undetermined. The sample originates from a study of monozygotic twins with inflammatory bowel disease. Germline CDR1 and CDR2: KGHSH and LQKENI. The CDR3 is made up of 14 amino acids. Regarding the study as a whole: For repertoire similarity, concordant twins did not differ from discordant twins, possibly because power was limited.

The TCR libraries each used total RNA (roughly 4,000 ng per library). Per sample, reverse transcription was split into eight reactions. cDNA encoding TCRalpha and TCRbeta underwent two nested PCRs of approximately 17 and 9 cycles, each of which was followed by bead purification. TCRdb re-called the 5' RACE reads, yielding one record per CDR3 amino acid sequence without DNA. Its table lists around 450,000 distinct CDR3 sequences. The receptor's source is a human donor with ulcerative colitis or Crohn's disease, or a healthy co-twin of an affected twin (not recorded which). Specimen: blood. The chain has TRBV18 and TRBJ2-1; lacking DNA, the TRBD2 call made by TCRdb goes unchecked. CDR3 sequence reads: CASSPPPGRNEQFF.